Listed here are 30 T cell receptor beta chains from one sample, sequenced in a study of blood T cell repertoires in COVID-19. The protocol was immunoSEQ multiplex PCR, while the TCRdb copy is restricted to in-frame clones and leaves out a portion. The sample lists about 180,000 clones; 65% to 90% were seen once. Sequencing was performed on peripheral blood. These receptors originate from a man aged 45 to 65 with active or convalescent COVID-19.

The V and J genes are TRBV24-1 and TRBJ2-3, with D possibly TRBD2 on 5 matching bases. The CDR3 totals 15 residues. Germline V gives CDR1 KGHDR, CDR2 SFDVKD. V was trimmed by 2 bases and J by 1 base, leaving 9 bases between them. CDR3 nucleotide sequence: TGTGCCACCAGTGATTGGGAGCCACGCACAGATACGCAGTATTTT. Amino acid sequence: CATSDWEPRTDTQYF.

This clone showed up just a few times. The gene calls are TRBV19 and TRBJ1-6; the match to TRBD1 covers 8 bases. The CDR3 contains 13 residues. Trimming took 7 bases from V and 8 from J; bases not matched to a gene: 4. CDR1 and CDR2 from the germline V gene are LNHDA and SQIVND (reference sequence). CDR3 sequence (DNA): TGTGCCAGTACCATACAGGGGGATTCACCCCTCCACTTT. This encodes CASTIQGDSPLHF.

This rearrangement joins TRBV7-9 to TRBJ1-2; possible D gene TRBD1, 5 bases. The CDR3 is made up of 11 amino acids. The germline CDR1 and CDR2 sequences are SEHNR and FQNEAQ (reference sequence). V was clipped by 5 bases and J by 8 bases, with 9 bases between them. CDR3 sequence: CASSGTVGYTF. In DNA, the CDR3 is TGTGCCAGCAGCGGGACTGTCGGCTACACCTTC.

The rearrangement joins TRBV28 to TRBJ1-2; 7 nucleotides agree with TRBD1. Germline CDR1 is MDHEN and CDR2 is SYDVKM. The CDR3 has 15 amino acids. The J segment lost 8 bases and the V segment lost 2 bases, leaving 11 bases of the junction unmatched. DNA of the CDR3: TGTGCCAGCAGTTTAGATGTTCTAGGGGGCTCGGGCTACACCTTC. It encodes CASSLDVLGGSGYTF.

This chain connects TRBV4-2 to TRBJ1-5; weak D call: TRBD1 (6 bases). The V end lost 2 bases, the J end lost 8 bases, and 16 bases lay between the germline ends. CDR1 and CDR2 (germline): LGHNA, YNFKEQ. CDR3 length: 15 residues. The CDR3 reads CASSQQLQGGEPQHF. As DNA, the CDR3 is TGTGCCAGCAGCCAACAGTTACAGGGCGGCGAGCCCCAGCATTTT.

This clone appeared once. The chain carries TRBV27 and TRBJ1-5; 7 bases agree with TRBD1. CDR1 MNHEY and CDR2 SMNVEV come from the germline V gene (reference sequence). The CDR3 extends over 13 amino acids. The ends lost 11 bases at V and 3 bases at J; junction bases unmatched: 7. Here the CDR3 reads CALPTGSNQPQHF. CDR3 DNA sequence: TGTGCCCTACCGACAGGGTCCAATCAGCCCCAGCATTTT.

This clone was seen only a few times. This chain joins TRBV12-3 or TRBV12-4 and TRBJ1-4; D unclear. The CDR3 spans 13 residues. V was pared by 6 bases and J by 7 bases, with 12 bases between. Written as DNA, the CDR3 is TGTGCCAGCAGCCCCGGTAGTGGTGAAAAACTGTTTTTT. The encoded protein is CASSPGSGEKLFF.

The DNA of the CDR3 is TGTGCCAGCAGGGGGGCTAGCGGGGGCCAAGAGACCCAGTACTTC. Amino acid sequence: CASRGASGGQETQYF. V usage is TRBV6-5 and J usage is TRBJ2-5; 10 nucleotides align to TRBD2. Germline trimming cut 6 bases from V and 1 base from J; bases unmatched to any gene: 5. Germline V gives CDR1 MNHEY, CDR2 SVGAGI. The CDR3 covers 15 residues.

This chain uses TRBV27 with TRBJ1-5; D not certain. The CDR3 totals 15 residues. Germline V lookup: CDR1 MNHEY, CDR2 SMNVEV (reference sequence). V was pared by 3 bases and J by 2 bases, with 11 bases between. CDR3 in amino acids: CASSFDRGGNQPQHF. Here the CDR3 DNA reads TGTGCCAGCAGTTTCGATAGAGGAGGCAATCAGCCCCAGCATTTT.

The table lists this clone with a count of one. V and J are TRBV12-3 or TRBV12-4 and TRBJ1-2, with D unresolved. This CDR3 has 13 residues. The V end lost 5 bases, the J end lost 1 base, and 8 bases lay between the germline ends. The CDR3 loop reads CASSPGINYGYTF. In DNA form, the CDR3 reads TGTGCCAGCAGTCCCGGGATTAACTATGGCTACACCTTC.

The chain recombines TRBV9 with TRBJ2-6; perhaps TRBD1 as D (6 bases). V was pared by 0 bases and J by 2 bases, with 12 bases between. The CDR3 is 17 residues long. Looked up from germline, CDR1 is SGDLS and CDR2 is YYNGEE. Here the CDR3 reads CASSVGDKRTGANVLTF. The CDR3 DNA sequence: TGTGCCAGCAGCGTAGGGGACAAAAGAACTGGGGCCAACGTCCTGACTTTC.

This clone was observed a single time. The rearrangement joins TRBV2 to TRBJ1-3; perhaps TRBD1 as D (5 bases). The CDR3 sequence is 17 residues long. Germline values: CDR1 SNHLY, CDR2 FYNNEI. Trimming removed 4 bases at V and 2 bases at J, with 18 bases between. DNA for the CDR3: TGTGCCAGCAGTGCCCTCCCCTTGGGGGGAACTGGAAACACCATATATTTT. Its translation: CASSALPLGGTGNTIYF.

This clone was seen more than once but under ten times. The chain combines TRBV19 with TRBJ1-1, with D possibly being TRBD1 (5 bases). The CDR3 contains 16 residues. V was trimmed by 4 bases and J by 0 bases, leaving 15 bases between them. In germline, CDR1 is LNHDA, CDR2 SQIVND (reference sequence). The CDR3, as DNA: TGTGCCAGTAGTACTCTAAGGACAAGCATGAACACTGAAGCTTTCTTT. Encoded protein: CASSTLRTSMNTEAFF.

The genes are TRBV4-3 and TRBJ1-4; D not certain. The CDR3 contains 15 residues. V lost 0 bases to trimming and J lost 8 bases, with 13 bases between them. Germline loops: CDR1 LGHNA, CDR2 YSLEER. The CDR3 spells CASSQEWSPGEKLFF. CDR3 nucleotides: TGCGCCAGCAGCCAAGAATGGAGTCCCGGGGAAAAACTGTTTTTT.

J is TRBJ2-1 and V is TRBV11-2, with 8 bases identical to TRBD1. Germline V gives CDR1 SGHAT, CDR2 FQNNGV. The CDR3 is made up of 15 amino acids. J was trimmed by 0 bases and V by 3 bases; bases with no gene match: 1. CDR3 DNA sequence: TGTGCCAGCAGCTTCGACAGGGGCTCCTACAATGAGCAGTTCTTC. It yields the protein CASSFDRGSYNEQFF.

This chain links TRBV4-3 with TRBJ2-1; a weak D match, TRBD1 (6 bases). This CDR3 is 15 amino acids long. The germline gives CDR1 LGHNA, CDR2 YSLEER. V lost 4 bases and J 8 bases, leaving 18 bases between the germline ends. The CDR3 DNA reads TGCGCCAGCAGCCCCCAGGGGCGTCCCGGGGATGAGCAGTTCTTC. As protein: CASSPQGRPGDEQFF.

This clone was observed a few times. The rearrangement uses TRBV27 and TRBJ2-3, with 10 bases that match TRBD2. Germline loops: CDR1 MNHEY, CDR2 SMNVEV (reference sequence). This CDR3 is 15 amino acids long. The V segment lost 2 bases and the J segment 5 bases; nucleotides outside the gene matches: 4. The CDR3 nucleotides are TGTGCCAGCAGTTTAAGCGGGGGGGCCTTAGATACGCAGTATTTT. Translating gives CASSLSGGALDTQYF.

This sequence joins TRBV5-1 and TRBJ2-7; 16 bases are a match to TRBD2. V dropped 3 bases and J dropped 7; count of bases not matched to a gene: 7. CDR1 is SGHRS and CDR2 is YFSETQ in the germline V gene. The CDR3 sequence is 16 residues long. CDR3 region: CASSSGLAGGPGEQYF. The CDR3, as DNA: TGCGCCAGCAGCTCGGGACTAGCGGGAGGGCCGGGAGAGCAGTACTTC.

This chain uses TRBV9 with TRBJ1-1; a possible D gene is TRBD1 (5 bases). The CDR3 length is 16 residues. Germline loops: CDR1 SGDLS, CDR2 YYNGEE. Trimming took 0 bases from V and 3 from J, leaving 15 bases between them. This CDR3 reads CASSVEGRGRDTEAFF. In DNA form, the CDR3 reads TGTGCCAGCAGCGTAGAAGGTAGGGGCCGGGACACTGAAGCTTTCTTT.

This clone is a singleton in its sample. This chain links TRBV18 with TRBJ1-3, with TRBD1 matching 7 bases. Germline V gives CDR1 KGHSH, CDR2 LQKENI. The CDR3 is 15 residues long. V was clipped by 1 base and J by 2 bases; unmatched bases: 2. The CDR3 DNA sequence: TGTGCCAGCTCACCACAGGGGGCGGCTGGAAACACCATATATTTT. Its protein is CASSPQGAAGNTIYF.

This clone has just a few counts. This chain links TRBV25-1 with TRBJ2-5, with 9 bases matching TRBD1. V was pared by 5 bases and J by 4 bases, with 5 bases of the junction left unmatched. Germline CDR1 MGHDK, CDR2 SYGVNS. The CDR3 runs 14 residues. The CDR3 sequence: CASSKQGAGETQYF. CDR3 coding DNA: TGTGCCAGCAGTAAACAGGGGGCCGGAGAGACCCAGTACTTC.

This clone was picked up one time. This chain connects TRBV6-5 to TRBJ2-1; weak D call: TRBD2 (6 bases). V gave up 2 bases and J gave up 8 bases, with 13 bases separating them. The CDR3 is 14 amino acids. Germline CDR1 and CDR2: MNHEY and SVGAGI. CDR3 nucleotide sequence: TGTGCCAGCAGTTACCCCGGGAGCGCCGATGAGCAGTTCTTC. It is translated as CASSYPGSADEQFF.

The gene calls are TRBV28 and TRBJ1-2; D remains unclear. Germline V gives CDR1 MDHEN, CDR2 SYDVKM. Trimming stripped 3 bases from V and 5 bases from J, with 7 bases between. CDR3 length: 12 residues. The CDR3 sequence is CASSFATYGYTF. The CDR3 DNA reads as TGTGCCAGCAGTTTTGCAACATATGGCTACACCTTC.

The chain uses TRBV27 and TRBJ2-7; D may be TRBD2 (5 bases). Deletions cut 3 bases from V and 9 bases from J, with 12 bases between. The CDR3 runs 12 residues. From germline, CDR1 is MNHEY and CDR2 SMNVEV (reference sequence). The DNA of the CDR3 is TGTGCCAGCAGTTTTGCCTCCGGGGTGCAGTACTTC. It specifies CASSFASGVQYF.

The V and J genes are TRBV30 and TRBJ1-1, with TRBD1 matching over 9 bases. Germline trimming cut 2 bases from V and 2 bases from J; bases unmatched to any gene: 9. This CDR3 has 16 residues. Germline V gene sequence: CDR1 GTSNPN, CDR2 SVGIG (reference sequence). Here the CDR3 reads CAWSFSRTGENTEAFF. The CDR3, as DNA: TGTGCCTGGAGTTTCTCAAGGACAGGGGAAAACACTGAAGCTTTCTTT.

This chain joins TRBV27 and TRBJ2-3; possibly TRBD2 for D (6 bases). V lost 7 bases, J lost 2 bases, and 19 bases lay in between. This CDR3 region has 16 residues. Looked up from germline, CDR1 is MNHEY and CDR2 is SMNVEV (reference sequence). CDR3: CASTARRGTFTDTQYF. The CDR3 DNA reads TGTGCCAGCACTGCCCGGAGGGGAACATTCACAGATACGCAGTATTTT.

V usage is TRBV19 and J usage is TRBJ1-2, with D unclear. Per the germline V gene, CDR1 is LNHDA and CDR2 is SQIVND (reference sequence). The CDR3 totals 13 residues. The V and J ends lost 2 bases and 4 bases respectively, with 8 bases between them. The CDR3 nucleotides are TGTGCCAGTAGTATAAACAGTGCCTATGGCTACACCTTC. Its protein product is CASSINSAYGYTF.

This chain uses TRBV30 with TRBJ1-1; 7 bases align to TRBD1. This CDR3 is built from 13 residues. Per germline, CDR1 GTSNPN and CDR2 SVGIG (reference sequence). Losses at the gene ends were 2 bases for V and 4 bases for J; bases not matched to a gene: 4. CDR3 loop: CAWSSGGGTEAFF. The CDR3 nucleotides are TGTGCCTGGAGTTCAGGGGGAGGCACTGAAGCTTTCTTT. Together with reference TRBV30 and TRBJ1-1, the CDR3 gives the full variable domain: SQTIHQWPATLVQPVGSPLSLECTVEGTSNPNLYWYRQAAGRGLQLLFYSVGIGQISSEVPQNLSASRPQDRQFILSSKKLLLSDSGFYLCAWSSGGGTEAFFGQGTRLTVV.

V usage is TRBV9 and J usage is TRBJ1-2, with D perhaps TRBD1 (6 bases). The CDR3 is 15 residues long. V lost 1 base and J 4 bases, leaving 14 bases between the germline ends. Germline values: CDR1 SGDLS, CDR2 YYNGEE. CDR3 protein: CASSVRDIAFYGYTF. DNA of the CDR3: TGTGCCAGCAGCGTAAGGGACATAGCCTTCTATGGCTACACCTTC.

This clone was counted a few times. The CDR3 spells CASSQDGTGPYGYTF. Written as DNA, the CDR3 is TGTGCCAGCAGCCAAGATGGGACAGGACCCTATGGCTACACCTTC. J is TRBJ1-2 and V is TRBV4-2; TRBD1 aligns across 8 bases. V lost 0 bases to trimming and J lost 4 bases; unmatched junction nucleotides: 4. The CDR3 covers 15 residues. CDR1 LGHNA and CDR2 YNFKEQ come from the germline V gene.